This T cell receptor (beta chain) comes out of a study of T cells after yellow fever vaccination (dated by TCRdb to between 2019 and 2020). Regarding the research as a whole: The SMART-Seq v4 Ultra Low Input RNA kit was used to prepare libraries from fractions with low cell numbers. Bulk TCR alpha and beta repertoires were sequenced longitudinally to track T-cell clones before and after primary and booster YFV17D yellow fever vaccination. Two healthy male donors made up the cohort, one aged 18 to 29 years and the other aged 30 to 39 years. Bulk PBMC replicates and cell subsets were isolated from blood drawn at multiple timepoints before and after both primary and secondary immunization. Points the paper makes about the study in general: A small share of clonotypes was detected in both CD4 and CD8 compartments, with the overlap likely arising from convergent recombination. Compared with the primary T-cell response, the secondary T-cell response was faster but weaker, reaching its peak on day 5 rather than on day 15. The study included only two donors, which limits how far the findings can be generalized. Most clones expanded after primary vaccination (almost 98% of CD4 and 70% to 90% of CD8) were re-detected after the booster, suggesting that broad memory maintenance occurred. FACS-sorted repertoires could contain abundant contaminating clonotypes from the bulk population, so computational filtering was required.

Synthesis of TCR cDNA relied on 5'RACE template switching, a step that introduced a universal primer site along with unique molecular identifiers. cDNA synthesis was primed from both the TCR alpha and TCR beta constant segments. Library amplification involved two PCR steps, and the second step added sample barcodes and sequencing adapters. Sequencing of libraries was done on Illumina HiSeq 2500 (2x100 bp) or NovaSeq (2x150 bp). The authors processed their data as follows. Reads were demultiplexed and collapsed into UMI consensus sequences with MIGEC, and V(D)J alignment was performed with MiXCR. Using edgeR on replicate PBMC samples, clonotypes were called vaccine-responding if FDR was below 0.01 and the log2 fold change was above 5 up to day 15. Bulk clonotypes were assigned CD4 or CD8 identity according to which sequenced CD4 or CD8 repertoire held them at higher abundance. The public reads were run again by TCRdb, first through fastp at Q25 and then through MiXCR, and only productive beta chains were kept. Every CDR3 protein is listed once, alongside the most common genes and DNA of its rows. These V and J calls derive from TCRdb rather than the authors' analysis. Counted in this sample were 450,000 to 650,000 distinct CDR3 sequences; about a fifth of them appeared once. About 17% of the sample lies in the top ten.

The germline V gene sets CDR1 to MDHEN and CDR2 to SYDVKM. The germline ends are 8 bases apart after V is trimmed by 2 bases and J by 1 base. CDR3 length: 15 amino acids, cysteine to phenylalanine. The only DNA kept is the CDR3, 45 bases in frame from the first base. Points on this clonotype: Its binding antigen is unknown. Base qualities are missing; no much larger clone stands one base away.

Read against the paper, the sample's treatment or condition label means: live attenuated yellow fever vaccine strain. Two biological replicates of bulk PBMCs were collected at each blood-draw timepoint. A standard Ficoll-Paque protocol was used to isolate PBMCs from peripheral blood. RNA was extracted with TriZol from bulk PBMCs, CD4 and CD8 fractions, and dextramer-positive and dextramer-negative fractions. The TCR was taken from a man aged 18 to 29 who received the YFV17D yellow fever vaccine. The material sequenced was PBMCs, taken around 3 weeks after the first yellow fever vaccination. The chain is assembled from TRBV28 and TRBJ1-4; a tentative D call is TRBD1 (5 bases match). The CDR3 protein sequence reads: CASSLGGLTNEKLFF. In nucleotides, the sequence is TGTGCCAGCAGTTTAGGGGGTTTAACTAATGAAAAACTGTTTTTT.